These 29 T cell receptor beta chains originate from one sample sequenced in a study of cytomegalovirus exposure and HLA in healthy donors. The PCR employed 60 Vbeta primers together with 13 Jbeta primers. Repertoires were generated with immunoSEQ multiplex PCR, while TCRdb's copy carries only in-frame clones and drops some. The repertoire holds around 160,000 clones, with roughly 80% as singletons. Sequencing was performed on PBMCs. The source is a human donor in good health.

The chain links TRBV6-1 to TRBJ1-4; 9 nucleotides line up with TRBD1. CDR3 length equals 14 residues. J gave up 8 bases and V 8 bases, and 9 bases lay outside the gene matches. Germline V gene data show CDR1 as MNHNS and CDR2 as SASEGT. In nucleotides, the CDR3 is TGTGCCAGCCATGAGGGACAGGGATGGGAAAAACTGTTTTTT. It translates to CASHEGQGWEKLFF.

This clone has only a few counts. The rearrangement joins TRBV7-2 to TRBJ2-2; TRBD1 is a possible D gene (6 bases). V was pared by 4 bases and J by 1 base, with 13 bases between. Germline V lookup: CDR1 SGHTA, CDR2 FQGNSA. This CDR3 has 16 residues. The chain's CDR3 is CASSSARTENTGELFF. The CDR3 region has the DNA TGTGCCAGCAGCTCAGCCCGGACAGAGAACACCGGGGAGCTGTTTTTT.

This clone appeared once. The gene calls are TRBV19 and TRBJ2-5; 7 bases fit TRBD1. V lost 6 bases to trimming and J lost 3 bases; unmatched junction nucleotides: 10. The CDR3 loop spans 15 amino acids. The germline V gene encodes CDR1 LNHDA and CDR2 SQIVND (reference sequence). The CDR3 region has the DNA TGTGCCAGTAGCCCCCCGAGACAGGGAGAAGAGACCCAGTACTTC. This gives the protein CASSPPRQGEETQYF.

V usage is TRBV9 and J usage is TRBJ1-1; no clear D gene. V lost 0 bases and J 0 bases, leaving 9 bases between the germline ends. Germline V lookup: CDR1 SGDLS, CDR2 YYNGEE. The CDR3 spans 15 residues. CDR3 sequence: CASSVAGQVNTEAFF. Written as DNA, the CDR3 is TGTGCCAGCAGCGTAGCTGGGCAGGTGAACACTGAAGCTTTCTTT.

J is TRBJ2-5 and V is TRBV5-4, with D possibly matching TRBD2 (6 bases). The CDR3 consists of 15 residues. Trimming shortened V by 4 bases and J by 4 bases, and 17 bases separated the two germline ends. Germline lookup yields CDR1 SGHNT and CDR2 YYREEE (reference sequence). CDR3 coding DNA: TGTGCCAGCAGCCAAGGACTACCAATGGGAGAGACCCAGTACTTC. Amino acids: CASSQGLPMGETQYF.

V usage is TRBV5-1 and J usage is TRBJ1-2; TRBD1 might be the D (6 bases). CDR1 and CDR2 (germline): SGHRS, YFSETQ. The CDR3 has 14 residues. The V gene lost 0 bases and the J gene lost 6 bases, with 12 bases spanning the gap. Here the CDR3 DNA reads TGCGCCAGCAGCTTGGGATTACAGGGTAATGGCTACACCTTC. Its protein product is CASSLGLQGNGYTF. Filled out from reference TRBV5-1 and TRBJ1-2, the complete variable domain reads KAGVTQTPRYLIKTRGQQVTLSCSPISGHRSVSWYQQTPGQGLQFLFEYFSETQRNKGNFPGRFSGRQFSNSRSEMNVSTLELGDSALYLCASSLGLQGNGYTFGSGTRLTVV.

V is TRBV6-1 and J is TRBJ1-1; 7 bases are a match to TRBD1. From germline, CDR1 is MNHNS and CDR2 SASEGT. The CDR3 extends over 15 amino acids. The V segment lost 4 bases and the J segment 0 bases; nucleotides outside the gene matches: 5. The CDR3 protein is CASSAKQGMNTEAFF. The CDR3 region has the DNA TGTGCCAGCAGTGCCAAACAGGGGATGAACACTGAAGCTTTCTTT.

The chain uses TRBV2 and TRBJ1-2; no clear D. Germline V lookup: CDR1 SNHLY, CDR2 FYNNEI. This CDR3 is built from 16 residues. Trimming shortened V by 2 bases and J by 8 bases, and 21 bases separated the two germline ends. The CDR3 DNA reads TGTGCCAGCAGTGAATCCTTGTACAGAGCACATGACGGCTACACCTTC. Translated: CASSESLYRAHDGYTF. Using reference TRBV2 and TRBJ1-2 for the parts outside the CDR3, the full variable domain is EPEVTQTPSHQVTQMGQEVILRCVPISNHLYFYWYRQILGQKVEFLVSFYNNEISEKSEIFDDQFSVERPDGSNFTLKIRSTKLEDSAMYFCASSESLYRAHDGYTFGSGTRLTVV.

This rearrangement joins TRBV2 to TRBJ2-1; TRBD2 agrees at 10 bases. Per germline, CDR1 SNHLY and CDR2 FYNNEI. This CDR3 spans 13 amino acids. After removal of 10 bases from V and 8 bases from J, the junction contained 8 bases not matched to a gene. The CDR3 is CATSGGAVYEQFF. Written as DNA, the CDR3 is TGTGCCACCAGCGGGGGGGCTGTGTATGAGCAGTTCTTC.

The chain links TRBV6-1 to TRBJ2-2, with a possible D match to TRBD1 (5 bases). CDR1 and CDR2 (germline): MNHNS, SASEGT. This CDR3 is 14 amino acids long. V was cut by 10 bases and J by 5 bases, with 17 bases left in between. CDR3 loop: CATSPGSWTGELFF. Written as DNA, the CDR3 is TGTGCCACTTCGCCAGGGTCGTGGACCGGGGAGCTGTTTTTT.

J is TRBJ1-2 and V is TRBV25-1, with D maybe TRBD1 (6 bases). Germline-derived CDR1 and CDR2 are MGHDK and SYGVNS. Between the trimmed V and J ends, which lost 5 bases and 8 bases, there was a span of 15 bases. This CDR3 spans 13 amino acids. In nucleotides, the CDR3 is TGTGCCAGCAGTCAGGTCCCCCAGGGGGGCTACACCTTC. It encodes CASSQVPQGGYTF.

The chain links TRBV7-4 to TRBJ1-5, with no clear D. The CDR3 is made up of 12 amino acids. From germline, CDR1 is SGHVT and CDR2 SQSDAQ. V dropped 4 bases and J dropped 9 bases, with 10 bases sitting between them. Here the CDR3 reads CASSSTLLPQHF. The DNA for the CDR3 is TGTGCCAGCAGCTCAACTCTACTGCCCCAGCATTTT.

This rearrangement joins TRBV5-1 to TRBJ2-1, with TRBD2 matching 10 bases. Looked up from germline, CDR1 is SGHRS and CDR2 is YFSETQ. The CDR3 loop spans 16 amino acids. V dropped 3 bases and J dropped 5; count of bases not matched to a gene: 8. This CDR3 is CASSSTGTSANNEQFF. The CDR3 bases are TGCGCCAGCAGCTCCACCGGGACTAGCGCAAACAATGAGCAGTTCTTC.

The V and J genes are TRBV2 and TRBJ1-2, with 7 positions matching TRBD1. J gave up 5 bases and V 6 bases, and 18 bases lay outside the gene matches. CDR1 is SNHLY, CDR2 FYNNEI, per germline. This CDR3 is built from 17 residues. DNA for the CDR3: TGTGCCAGCAGACCCAGGGGTGACAGGGCGTCAGGGTATGGCTACACCTTC. Amino acid sequence: CASRPRGDRASGYGYTF.

V is TRBV19 and J is TRBJ1-1, with D maybe TRBD1 (5 bases). The germline V gene has CDR1 LNHDA and CDR2 SQIVND (reference sequence). Trimming cost V 0 bases and J 7 bases, with 15 bases left between them. There are 15 residues in the CDR3. The CDR3 coding sequence is TGTGCCAGTAGTATAGATTTGGGGGGTTCCCTTGAAGCTTTCTTT. Residues: CASSIDLGGSLEAFF.

The rearrangement uses TRBV6-5 and TRBJ2-2; weak D call: TRBD1 (5 bases). The CDR3 loop spans 14 amino acids. In germline, CDR1 is MNHEY, CDR2 SVGAGI. V lost 4 bases, J lost 5 bases, and 11 bases lay in between. CDR3 amino acids: CASSSQGPTGELFF. The CDR3 nucleotides are TGTGCCAGCAGTTCCCAGGGCCCGACCGGGGAGCTGTTTTTT.

The CDR3 DNA reads as TGTGCCAGCAGCTTAGACGGTTCAACTAATGAAAAACTGTTTTTT. Translating it yields CASSLDGSTNEKLFF. This chain links TRBV7-2 with TRBJ1-4; the D is unclear. The V gene's germline CDR1 is SGHTA and CDR2 FQGNSA. The CDR3 totals 15 residues. Deletions cut 1 base from V and 0 bases from J, with 6 bases between.

The chain has TRBV29-1 and TRBJ2-7, with D unclear. V shed 0 bases and J shed 4 bases, with 4 bases lying between them. Germline values: CDR1 SQVTM, CDR2 ANQGSEA. This CDR3 has 11 residues. CDR3: CSVEDEYEQYF. CDR3 DNA: TGCAGCGTTGAAGATGAGTACGAGCAGTACTTC.

CDR3 in amino acids: CSVQDRGFQKEAFF. In nucleotides, the CDR3 is TGCAGCGTGCAAGACAGGGGGTTCCAGAAAGAAGCTTTCTTT. This sequence joins TRBV29-1 and TRBJ1-1; TRBD1 matches at 9 bases. This CDR3 has 14 amino acids. The germline V gene encodes CDR1 SQVTM and CDR2 ANQGSEA. V dropped 6 bases and J dropped 8; count of bases not matched to a gene: 13.

The V and J genes are TRBV4-3 and TRBJ2-4; possibly TRBD2 for D (6 bases). CDR3 length: 20 residues. CDR1 is LGHNA, CDR2 YSLEER, per germline. Trimming removed 0 bases at V and 0 bases at J, with 21 bases between. CDR3 in amino acids: CASSQDFGGVSPLAKNIQYF. In DNA form, the CDR3 reads TGCGCCAGCAGCCAAGATTTCGGCGGGGTATCTCCCCTAGCCAAAAACATTCAGTACTTC.

V usage is TRBV7-2 and J usage is TRBJ1-2; no clear D gene. Germline CDR1 SGHTA, CDR2 FQGNSA. Trimming cost V 1 base and J 0 bases, with 9 bases left between them. The CDR3 loop spans 15 amino acids. CDR3 coding DNA: TGTGCCAGCAGCTTAGTTGGGGAGTCTAACTATGGCTACACCTTC. Translated: CASSLVGESNYGYTF.

The rearrangement uses TRBV5-6 and TRBJ2-7; 7 positions agree with TRBD1. CDR1 is SGHDT and CDR2 is YYEEEE in the germline V gene. The V segment lost 4 bases and the J segment 2 bases; nucleotides outside the gene matches: 9. This CDR3 spans 15 amino acids. The CDR3 nucleotides read TGTGCCAGCAGCAAAACCGGGACAGTAGCCTACGAGCAGTACTTC. It codes for CASSKTGTVAYEQYF.

The chain employs TRBV5-6 and TRBJ1-6; 8 bases are a match to TRBD1. The CDR3 has 14 residues. Losses at the gene ends were 3 bases for V and 10 bases for J; bases not matched to a gene: 6. Germline V lookup: CDR1 SGHDT, CDR2 YYEEEE. This chain's CDR3 is CASSYRTGNSPLHF. Written as DNA, the CDR3 is TGTGCCAGCAGCTACCGGACAGGGAACTCACCCCTCCACTTT.

V gene TRBV18 combines with J gene TRBJ1-1; 11 bases line up with TRBD1. Germline trimming cut 1 base from V and 2 bases from J; bases unmatched to any gene: 9. This CDR3 region has 18 residues. Germline V CDR1 and CDR2: KGHSH, LQKENI. CDR3 sequence (DNA): TGTGCCAGCTCACCACGGCCGGGACAGGGGGTTTTCAACACTGAAGCTTTCTTT. As protein: CASSPRPGQGVFNTEAFF. The entire variable domain, with the rest obtained from reference TRBV18 and TRBJ1-1, is as follows: NAGVMQNPRHLVRRRGQEARLRCSPMKGHSHVYWYRQLPEEGLKFMVYLQKENIIDESGMPKERFSAEFPKEGPSILRIQQVVRGDSAAYFCASSPRPGQGVFNTEAFFGQGTRLTVV.

The chain couples TRBV2 to TRBJ2-4; the D is unclear. The germline gives CDR1 SNHLY, CDR2 FYNNEI. V was clipped by 2 bases and J by 5 bases, with 13 bases between them. CDR3 length equals 15 residues. This chain's CDR3 is CASSERLITENIQYF. In DNA form, the CDR3 reads TGTGCCAGCAGTGAAAGACTCATTACCGAAAACATTCAGTACTTC. Using reference TRBV2 and TRBJ2-4 for the parts outside the CDR3, the full variable domain is EPEVTQTPSHQVTQMGQEVILRCVPISNHLYFYWYRQILGQKVEFLVSFYNNEISEKSEIFDDQFSVERPDGSNFTLKIRSTKLEDSAMYFCASSERLITENIQYFGAGTRLSVL.

This clone was observed a handful of times. The rearrangement joins TRBV7-2 to TRBJ1-5, with a possible D match to TRBD1 (5 bases). CDR1 is SGHTA, CDR2 FQGNSA, per germline. The CDR3 sequence is 14 residues long. The V gene lost 5 bases and the J gene lost 3 bases, with 11 bases spanning the gap. CDR3 nucleotide sequence: TGTGCCAGCAGCAAGGGACTGGACAATCAGCCCCAGCATTTT. Translation: CASSKGLDNQPQHF. Variable domain in full (rest from reference TRBV7-2 and TRBJ1-5): GAGVSQSPSNKVTEKGKDVELRCDPISGHTALYWYRQSLGQGLEFLIYFQGNSAPDKSGLPSDRFSAERTGGSVSTLTIQRTQQEDSAVYLCASSKGLDNQPQHFGDGTRLSIL.

This rearrangement joins TRBV28 to TRBJ2-7; D is unresolved. The CDR3 totals 14 residues. Trimming removed 3 bases from V and 2 bases from J, with 11 bases in between. Per germline, CDR1 MDHEN and CDR2 SYDVKM. The CDR3, as DNA: TGTGCCAGCAGTTTTGGTCTAGGCCCCTACGAGCAGTACTTC. It is translated as CASSFGLGPYEQYF.

V is TRBV19 and J is TRBJ1-1; D is possibly TRBD1 (5 bases). The V end lost 8 bases, the J end lost 2 bases, and 12 bases lay between the germline ends. From germline, CDR1 is LNHDA and CDR2 SQIVND (reference sequence). This CDR3 has 13 amino acids. CDR3 DNA: TGTGCCAGTGGAATCGGGGGTAACACTGAAGCTTTCTTT. Its translation is CASGIGGNTEAFF.

This chain joins TRBV5-4 and TRBJ2-5; D may be TRBD2 (5 bases). V was cut by 4 bases and J by 2 bases, with 12 bases left in between. Per germline, CDR1 SGHNT and CDR2 YYREEE (reference sequence). This CDR3 has 14 amino acids. CDR3 protein: CASSLGLVQETQYF. The CDR3 DNA reads as TGTGCCAGCAGCCTAGGACTGGTTCAAGAGACCCAGTACTTC.